This T cell receptor (beta chain) stems from a study of T cell responses to AZD1222 COVID-19 vaccine (TCRdb year 2021). Context from the whole study: Because spike-specific TCR depth and breadth did not differ between the two schedules, AZD1222 recipients who got a second dose at roughly 4 weeks were pooled with those who got a second dose at roughly 12 weeks. Enrollment into the trials was organized by age into subgroups of 18-55, 56-69 and 70-plus years, and those subgroups contained roughly 140, 27 and 60 TCR-sequenced participants, respectively. TCR sequencing was performed for roughly 240 trial participants, of whom some 200 were given two doses of AZD1222 and some 26 were given two doses of MenACWY control vaccine. Here is what the overall study found, with its caveats: After two AZD1222 doses, both the breadth and the depth of spike-specific TCRs were significantly higher than at day 0 and than in MenACWY recipients. Reportedly, almost half of the unique spike-specific TCRs recognized epitopes lying outside the regions that are mutated in the B.1.351 and B.1.1.7 variants. Conclusions about previously exposed vaccinees were limited because only a handful of AZD1222 recipients were SARS-CoV-2 seropositive at baseline. The vaccine-associated CD4 TCRs covered the entire spike protein, and the dominant responses fell in regions 160-218 and 743-854. Because no samples from the day 14 peak response were available, repertoires could be characterized only after the peak T cell response. The 56-69-year group was small, and its depth increase did not reach significance, likely because of low power. Participants were mostly white British, with more females than males. The authors suggested clonal diversity may have been underestimated.

Details on this clone: The antigen this receptor binds is unknown. No base qualities exist here, and no much larger clone lies one base off it.

V is clipped by 3 bases and J by 0 bases, and the sequence between their germline boundaries is 17 bases long. The germline V gene encodes CDR1 KGHSH and CDR2 LQKENI. Spanning cysteine to phenylalanine, the CDR3 consists of 17 amino acids. This entry keeps only the CDR3 DNA: 51 bases, framed from base 1. The time point label, as the study defines it: baseline before first vaccination. Vaccinee samples were obtained from the UK trials COV001 and COV002, which included a single-blind randomized controlled phase 2/3 trial of AZD1222 (ChAdOx1 nCoV-19) in healthy adults. For TCRbeta chain sequencing, PBMC samples were collected from trial participants at day 0 and at day 28 after the second dose. The CDR3 regions of human TCRbeta chains were analyzed by immunosequencing. In the source study's methods: Repertoire TCRs were checked for matches against a reference library of SARS-CoV-2-specific TCRs that had been generated using the MIRA antigen-specificity platform. Breadth was defined as the fraction of unique TCRs that were SARS-CoV-2-associated, and depth was defined as the fraction of total T cells that were SARS-CoV-2-associated. Using the MIRA data, each spike-specific TCR was assigned both to the spike region to which the TCR was reactive and to a CD4 or CD8 class. Log10-transformed breadth and depth values were compared by one-way ANOVA with Sidak's multiple comparisons tests. TCRdb stores this immuneACCESS table with in-frame sequences only. Part of the clones is absent; in the studies checked, under half of the shortfall reflects unresolved V genes, and no reason is known for the rest. Clone size and V and J calls were adopted from that table, with D and trimming inferred from the DNA. The sample data list 90,000 to 120,000 clones, and roughly 89% of these were observed just once. The ten largest clones add up to approximately 15% of the sample.

This receptor was obtained from an adult in good health. The input for sequencing was peripheral blood, taken on day 0 of AZD1222 vaccination. The chain uses TRBV18 and TRBJ1-2; the D gene is perhaps TRBD1, on 6 matching bases. The CDR3 here reads CASSPTPGWTANYGYTF. The DNA is as follows: TGTGCCAGCTCACCTACGCCAGGGTGGACAGCTAACTATGGCTACACCTTC.